Listed below are T cell receptor beta chains from one sample, sequenced in a study of T cells after yellow fever vaccination. One entry per CDR3 protein results from TCRdb running MiXCR on the 5' RACE reads. The profile covers 400,000 or so distinct CDR3 sequences, with roughly 12% appearing a single time and roughly 18% taken by the ten largest. The sequences come from PBMCs, collected on the day of the first yellow fever vaccination. All receptors come from a man aged 18 to 35 who received the YFV17D yellow fever vaccine. Each CDR3 is given with its conserved first and last residue. The D gene is left open where the match is weak. Clone size is stated in some rows and not others, as once, few, many or a class when expanded.

>TRBD2|TRBV19|TRBJ2-3|17|NA
CASSSREAGGPVDTQYF
TGTGCCAGTAGTAGCCGAGAAGCGGGGGGGCCAGTAGATACGCAGTATTTT
>TRBD1|TRBV10-3|TRBJ2-2|14|NA
CAISTGGVTGELFF
TGTGCCATCAGCACAGGGGGCGTCACCGGGGAGCTGTTTTTT
>NA|TRBV5-6|TRBJ2-1|12|few
CASSSRIGEQFF
TGTGCCAGCAGCTCCCGTATCGGGGAGCAGTTCTTC
>TRBD1|TRBV29-1|TRBJ2-3|19|NA
CSVGDRGSSFFSGTDTQYF
TGCAGCGTTGGAGACAGGGGATCCTCTTTTTTTTCCGGCACAGATACGCAGTATTTT
>NA|TRBV6-1|TRBJ2-2|14|NA
CASSPRGAAGELFF
TGTGCCAGCAGTCCCCGGGGGGCGGCCGGGGAGCTGTTTTTT
>NA|TRBV11-2|TRBJ2-3|15|NA
CASTLEGGASDTQYF
TGTGCCAGCACCTTAGAAGGGGGGGCATCAGATACGCAGTATTTT
>TRBD1|TRBV7-2|TRBJ2-2|15|few
CASSLVGGRTGELFF
TGTGCCAGCAGCTTAGTAGGGGGCCGAACCGGGGAGCTGTTTTTT
>NA|TRBV9|TRBJ2-2|14|many
CASSVVFNTGELFF
TGTGCCAGCAGCGTAGTTTTCAACACCGGGGAGCTGTTTTTT
>NA|TRBV20-1|TRBJ1-4|18|few
CSAIWATRAKQGGEKLFF
TGCAGTGCTATTTGGGCCACCAGGGCAAAACAGGGAGGTGAAAAACTGTTTTTT
>TRBD1|TRBV10-3|TRBJ2-3|15|few
CAISGMTGGANTQYF
TGTGCCATCAGTGGAATGACAGGGGGTGCAAATACGCAGTATTTT
>NA|TRBV6-1|TRBJ1-1|16|NA
CASSESWSVLNTEAFF
TGTGCCAGCAGTGAAAGTTGGAGCGTTTTGAACACTGAAGCTTTCTTT
>NA|TRBV6-1|TRBJ2-5|14|NA
CASSPYSQEGTQYF
TGTGCCAGCAGCCCCTACTCCCAGGAGGGGACCCAGTACTTC
>TRBD1|TRBV20-1|TRBJ2-2|15|NA
CRPLDRESNTGELFF
TGCAGGCCCCTAGACAGGGAGTCGAACACCGGGGAGCTGTTTTTT
>NA|TRBV6-5|TRBJ1-6|17|NA
CASSYSEKSQDNSPLHF
TGTGCCAGCAGTTACTCGGAGAAAAGCCAGGATAATTCACCCCTCCACTTT
>NA|TRBV14|TRBJ2-5|14|NA
CASSQTGQWKTQYF
TGTGCCAGCAGCCAAACGGGACAATGGAAGACCCAGTACTTC
>TRBD1|TRBV29-1|TRBJ1-1|14|many
CSVAAGGPNTEAFF
TGCAGCGTTGCTGCAGGGGGTCCGAACACTGAAGCTTTCTTT
>NA|TRBV11-2|TRBJ2-4|19|NA
CASSPRGEPGNLAKNIQYF
TGTGCCAGCAGCCCCCGAGGGGAGCCGGGGAACCTAGCCAAAAACATTCAGTACTTC
>NA|TRBV7-3|TRBJ1-1|13|many
CATARTANTEAFF
TGTGCCACCGCCCGGACAGCGAACACTGAAGCTTTCTTT
>NA|TRBV5-1|TRBJ2-2|15|NA
CASSLALMNTGELFF
TGCGCCAGCAGCTTGGCGCTTATGAACACCGGGGAGCTGTTTTTT
>NA|TRBV29-1|TRBJ2-4|15|NA
CSVEDSFLAKNIQYF
TGCAGCGTTGAAGACAGCTTCTTAGCCAAAAACATTCAGTACTTC
>TRBD1|TRBV18|TRBJ1-4|17|NA
CASGRGEPGQGGEKLFF
TGTGCCAGCGGCAGGGGCGAACCGGGACAGGGTGGCGAAAAACTGTTTTTT
>NA|TRBV7-3|TRBJ2-2|14|few
CASAGVPPGGELFF
TGTGCCAGCGCCGGGGTCCCCCCTGGCGGGGAGCTGTTTTTT
>NA|TRBV5-1|TRBJ1-6|16|many
CASSESIEVSSSPLHF
TGCGCCAGCAGCGAGAGTATCGAGGTCTCTAGTTCACCCCTCCACTTT
>NA|TRBV5-5|TRBJ1-5|14|many
CASSMDLSNQPQHF
TGTGCCAGCAGCATGGACCTTAGCAATCAGCCCCAGCATTTT
>TRBD2|TRBV7-3|TRBJ2-3|14|many
CASSTTSSGDTQYF
TGTGCCAGCAGCACGACTAGCTCAGGGGATACGCAGTATTTT
>NA|TRBV7-2|TRBJ2-7|15|many
CASSSRSRGPYEQYF
TGTGCCAGCAGCTCCCGCTCCAGGGGCCCCTACGAGCAGTACTTC
>NA|TRBV24-1|TRBJ2-2|14|NA
CATSAGEVAGELFF
TGTGCCACCAGTGCAGGGGAAGTTGCCGGGGAGCTGTTTTTT
>TRBD1|TRBV7-2|TRBJ1-1|14|few
CASSHGTENTEAFF
TGTGCCAGCAGCCACGGGACAGAGAACACTGAAGCTTTCTTT
>NA|TRBV12-3/TRBV12-4|TRBJ1-6|11|few
CASSLSGPLHF
TGTGCCAGCAGTTTATCCGGCCCCCTCCACTTT
>NA|TRBV7-8|TRBJ1-5|17|NA
CASSLARIGQRNQPQHF
TGTGCCAGCAGCTTAGCTCGCATCGGACAGCGCAATCAGCCCCAGCATTTT
>TRBD2|TRBV12-5|TRBJ2-7|16|few
CASGGRLAGISYEQYF
TGTGCTAGTGGCGGCCGACTAGCGGGGATCTCCTACGAGCAGTACTTC
>TRBD2|TRBV2|TRBJ2-3|15|NA
CASISGLGSTDTQYF
TGTGCCAGCATATCGGGACTAGGAAGCACAGATACGCAGTATTTT
>TRBD2|TRBV7-9|TRBJ2-1|16|NA
CASIGTSGGAGYEQFF
TGTGCCAGCATCGGGACTAGCGGGGGGGCGGGCTATGAGCAGTTCTTC
>NA|TRBV20-1|TRBJ2-2|16|NA
CSARALDRSNTGELFF
TGCAGTGCTAGAGCCTTAGACAGGTCGAACACCGGGGAGCTGTTTTTT
>NA|TRBV20-1|TRBJ1-2|11|few
CSARVQYGYTF
TGCAGTGCTAGGGTACAGTATGGCTACACCTTC
>NA|TRBV7-2|TRBJ2-1|14|many
CASSLMGVGDEQFF
TGTGCCAGCAGCTTAATGGGGGTTGGGGATGAGCAGTTCTTC
>NA|TRBV6-2/TRBV6-3|TRBJ1-2|13|NA
CASSYPADYGYTF
TGTGCCAGCAGTTACCCAGCGGACTATGGCTACACCTTC
>NA|TRBV7-8|TRBJ1-4|14|NA
CASSLHPLNEKLFF
TGTGCCAGCAGCTTACATCCTCTCAATGAAAAACTGTTTTTT
>NA|TRBV20-1|TRBJ2-5|14|few
CSARRPGLTETQYF
TGCAGTGCTAGACGACCGGGACTTACAGAGACCCAGTACTTC
>NA|TRBV12-3/TRBV12-4|TRBJ1-5|13|few
CASSLGQKQPQHF
TGTGCCAGCAGTTTAGGACAGAAGCAGCCCCAGCATTTT
>TRBD1|TRBV7-2|TRBJ2-1|15|many
CASSLAGTAYNEQFF
TGTGCCAGCAGCTTAGCCGGGACAGCCTACAATGAGCAGTTCTTC
>NA|TRBV7-3|TRBJ1-1|14|NA
CASSNDGRNTEAFF
TGTGCCAGCAGCAACGACGGAAGGAACACTGAAGCTTTCTTT
>TRBD1|TRBV20-1|TRBJ1-2|13|NA
CSASWGQGNGYTF
TGCAGTGCTAGCTGGGGACAGGGAAATGGCTACACCTTC
>NA|TRBV7-2|TRBJ2-7|16|NA
CASSLGGRGGLYEQYF
TGTGCCAGCAGCTTAGGGGGGCGCGGTGGTCTCTACGAGCAGTACTTC
>NA|TRBV6-5|TRBJ2-1|14|NA
CASSPLWEYNEQFF
TGTGCCAGCAGCCCCTTGTGGGAATACAATGAGCAGTTCTTC
>NA|TRBV6-5|TRBJ1-5|16|many
CASSPSIWGLGQPQHF
TGTGCCAGCAGCCCGTCAATTTGGGGGCTGGGGCAGCCCCAGCATTTT
>NA|TRBV6-2/TRBV6-3|TRBJ2-1|12|NA
CASGWGPNEQFF
TGTGCCAGCGGCTGGGGCCCCAATGAGCAGTTCTTC
>NA|TRBV6-5|TRBJ2-7|13|NA
CASSYTVTNEQYF
TGTGCCAGCAGTTACACGGTTACCAACGAGCAGTACTTC
>TRBD1|TRBV12-3/TRBV12-4|TRBJ2-6|17|NA
CASSPSDRSSGANVLTF
TGTGCCAGCAGTCCCTCGGACAGGAGCTCTGGGGCCAACGTCCTGACTTTC
>NA|TRBV7-6|TRBJ1-3|14|NA
CASSSSTAGNTIYF
TGTGCCAGCAGCTCTTCGACAGCTGGAAACACCATATATTTT
>NA|TRBV5-1|TRBJ2-5|14|many
CASSFGGREETQYF
TGCGCCAGCAGCTTTGGAGGAAGGGAAGAGACCCAGTACTTC
>TRBD2|TRBV3-1|TRBJ2-3|18|few
CASSQGLAGASSTDTQYF
TGTGCCAGCAGCCAAGGGCTAGCGGGGGCCTCTAGCACAGATACGCAGTATTTT
>NA|TRBV4-2|TRBJ1-5|17|few
CASSQDASTARNQPQHF
TGTGCCAGCAGCCAAGATGCCTCGACGGCGAGAAATCAGCCCCAGCATTTT
>NA|TRBV7-2|TRBJ2-1|15|NA
CASSDRDWSYNEQFF
TGTGCCAGCAGCGACCGGGACTGGTCCTACAATGAGCAGTTCTTC
>NA|TRBV10-3|TRBJ1-2|17|few
CATLDRHTPDFNYGYTF
TGTGCCACACTTGACCGACACACTCCCGATTTTAACTATGGCTACACCTTC